The present T cell receptor beta chain was sequenced within a study of molecular identifiers for immune sequencing clone quantification. The V gene's germline CDR1 is DFQATT and CDR2 SNEGSKA (reference sequence). V gave up 2 bases and J gave up 2 bases, with 10 bases separating them. CDR3 size: 13 residues. Generation of bulk TCR libraries relied on previously described methods and listed TCR primers. Using its own MiXCR run on the PCR reads, TCRdb lists one record per CDR3 protein. The table shows about 510,000 distinct CDR3 sequences, with about a fifth occurring only once. This clonotype was observed at least ten times.

The source of this sequence is a human donor in good health. Some libraries in this study had Jurkat cell RNA spiked in. Sequencing used naive CD8+ T cells from blood, with Jurkat cell RNA spiked in. Subset of the sample: FACS-sorted CD8+CD4-CCR7+CD45RA+ naive T cells. The gene calls are TRBV20-1 and TRBJ2-7; no definite D call. The CDR3 sequence is CSARPLRTYEQYF. CDR3 coding DNA: TGCAGTGCTAGACCCCTTCGGACCTACGAGCAGTACTTC.